Listed below are T cell receptor beta chains from one sample, sequenced in a study of PD-L1 blockade in urothelial cancer. Clones were sequenced by immunoSEQ multiplex PCR, and TCRdb holds only the in-frame ones, with some missing. Among more than 95,000 clones listed, around 88% were seen once. Sequenced material: PBMCs, taken around atezolizumab (anti-PD-L1) treatment. The receptors were sampled from a man aged 60-69 years with urothelial cancer. Each CDR3 is given with its conserved first and last residue. A D gene is named only where the DNA matches it firmly. Not every row has a clone size; where given, it reads once, few, many or a size class.

d_call: NA
v_call: TRBV5-4
j_call: TRBJ2-2
clone_size: NA
cdr3_aa: CASSLGAGNTGELFF
cdr3_nt: TGTGCCAGCAGCTTGGGGGCAGGGAACACCGGGGAGCTGTTTTTT

d_call: TRBD1
v_call: TRBV7-8
j_call: TRBJ2-5
clone_size: NA
cdr3_aa: CASSTRQGLGETQYF
cdr3_nt: TGTGCCAGCAGCACGCGACAGGGTTTGGGGGAGACCCAGTACTTC

d_call: NA
v_call: TRBV19
j_call: TRBJ1-2
clone_size: NA
cdr3_aa: CASSIDGADGGYTF
cdr3_nt: TGTGCCAGTAGTATAGACGGAGCAGACGGCGGCTACACCTTC

d_call: NA
v_call: TRBV7-7
j_call: TRBJ2-5
clone_size: NA
cdr3_aa: CASSLFSGQETQYF
cdr3_nt: TGTGCTAGCAGCTTGTTCAGCGGCCAAGAGACCCAGTACTTC

d_call: NA
v_call: TRBV7-9
j_call: TRBJ2-1
clone_size: once
cdr3_aa: CASSFRYNEQFF
cdr3_nt: TGTGCCAGCAGCTTCCGGTACAATGAGCAGTTCTTC

d_call: TRBD2
v_call: TRBV19
j_call: TRBJ2-5
clone_size: NA
cdr3_aa: CASSTGREGGQETQYF
cdr3_nt: TGTGCCAGTAGTACGGGCCGGGAGGGCGGTCAAGAGACCCAGTACTTC

d_call: TRBD1
v_call: TRBV15
j_call: TRBJ2-3
clone_size: NA
cdr3_aa: CATSRGGTATDTQYF
cdr3_nt: TGTGCCACCAGCAGAGGTGGGACAGCCACAGATACGCAGTATTTT

d_call: NA
v_call: TRBV4-2
j_call: TRBJ2-1
clone_size: few
cdr3_aa: CASSQDTRGAYNEQFF
cdr3_nt: TGTGCCAGCAGCCAAGATACCCGGGGGGCATACAATGAGCAGTTCTTC

d_call: TRBD1
v_call: TRBV6-5
j_call: TRBJ1-1
clone_size: NA
cdr3_aa: CASSPTGGLGAFF
cdr3_nt: TGTGCCAGCAGCCCGACAGGGGGCCTCGGGGCTTTCTTT

d_call: TRBD1
v_call: TRBV28
j_call: TRBJ1-5
clone_size: NA
cdr3_aa: CASSLGTGRHQPQHF
cdr3_nt: TGTGCCAGCAGTTTGGGGACAGGGAGGCATCAGCCCCAGCATTTT

d_call: NA
v_call: TRBV9
j_call: TRBJ2-3
clone_size: NA
cdr3_aa: CASSVGLADTQYF
cdr3_nt: TGTGCCAGCAGCGTAGGGCTGGCAGATACGCAGTATTTT

d_call: NA
v_call: TRBV2
j_call: TRBJ1-3
clone_size: NA
cdr3_aa: CASSKNRDSGNTIYF
cdr3_nt: TGTGCCAGCAGTAAAAACAGGGATTCTGGAAACACCATATATTTT

d_call: TRBD2
v_call: TRBV5-4
j_call: TRBJ2-1
clone_size: NA
cdr3_aa: CASLQTSGSYSYNEQFF
cdr3_nt: TGTGCCAGCCTACAGACTAGCGGGTCCTACTCCTACAATGAGCAGTTCTTC

d_call: NA
v_call: TRBV19
j_call: TRBJ2-2
clone_size: NA
cdr3_aa: CASSRVGPGNTGELFF
cdr3_nt: TGTGCCAGTAGTCGGGTGGGGCCGGGGAACACCGGGGAGCTGTTTTTT

d_call: TRBD2
v_call: TRBV28
j_call: TRBJ2-3
clone_size: few
cdr3_aa: CASSLSGGSAADTQYF
cdr3_nt: TGTGCCAGCAGTTTATCCGGGGGGTCGGCGGCAGATACGCAGTATTTT

d_call: TRBD2
v_call: TRBV5-1
j_call: TRBJ2-3
clone_size: NA
cdr3_aa: CASSLWGSVGLAGSTDTQYF
cdr3_nt: TGCGCCAGCAGCCTATGGGGGTCTGTTGGACTAGCGGGGAGCACAGATACGCAGTATTTT

d_call: TRBD1
v_call: TRBV10-3
j_call: TRBJ2-7
clone_size: NA
cdr3_aa: CAITRDRAYEQYF
cdr3_nt: TGTGCCATCACCCGGGACAGAGCCTACGAGCAGTACTTC

d_call: TRBD1
v_call: TRBV5-1
j_call: TRBJ1-2
clone_size: NA
cdr3_aa: CASSSRDRDGYTF
cdr3_nt: TGCGCCAGCAGCTCCCGGGACAGGGATGGCTACACCTTC

d_call: NA
v_call: TRBV11-2
j_call: TRBJ2-7
clone_size: NA
cdr3_aa: CASSSRQGGYEQYF
cdr3_nt: TGTGCCAGCAGCTCTCGGCAAGGCGGGTACGAGCAGTACTTC

d_call: NA
v_call: TRBV19
j_call: TRBJ1-1
clone_size: NA
cdr3_aa: CASTLDMGGTEAFF
cdr3_nt: TGTGCCAGTACCCTGGATATGGGGGGCACTGAAGCTTTCTTT

d_call: NA
v_call: TRBV29-1
j_call: TRBJ1-1
clone_size: NA
cdr3_aa: CSVDQQLNTEAFF
cdr3_nt: TGCAGCGTTGACCAACAGTTGAACACTGAAGCTTTCTTT

d_call: NA
v_call: TRBV7-8
j_call: TRBJ2-2
clone_size: NA
cdr3_aa: CASSLGRRENTGELFF
cdr3_nt: TGTGCCAGCAGCTTAGGTCGCAGGGAGAACACCGGGGAGCTGTTTTTT

d_call: NA
v_call: TRBV27
j_call: TRBJ2-7
clone_size: NA
cdr3_aa: CASSDTGAYEQYF
cdr3_nt: TGTGCCAGCAGTGATACCGGGGCCTACGAGCAGTACTTC

d_call: NA
v_call: TRBV6-4
j_call: TRBJ1-1
clone_size: NA
cdr3_aa: CASSWTENTEAFF
cdr3_nt: TGTGCCAGCAGTTGGACAGAGAACACTGAAGCTTTCTTT

d_call: NA
v_call: TRBV9
j_call: TRBJ1-4
clone_size: NA
cdr3_aa: CASSVTGNEKLFF
cdr3_nt: TGTGCCAGCAGCGTAACCGGGAACGAAAAACTGTTTTTT

d_call: TRBD1
v_call: TRBV28
j_call: TRBJ1-1
clone_size: NA
cdr3_aa: CASQGADRENTEAFF
cdr3_nt: TGTGCCAGTCAGGGGGCGGACCGCGAGAACACTGAAGCTTTCTTT

d_call: NA
v_call: TRBV10-3
j_call: TRBJ1-5
clone_size: few
cdr3_aa: CAIAEVNQPQHF
cdr3_nt: TGTGCCATCGCGGAAGTCAATCAGCCCCAGCATTTT

d_call: TRBD2
v_call: TRBV4-2
j_call: TRBJ2-3
clone_size: NA
cdr3_aa: CASSQDRGGRVSTDTQYF
cdr3_nt: TGTGCCAGCAGCCAAGATAGGGGCGGGAGGGTGAGCACAGATACGCAGTATTTT

d_call: TRBD1
v_call: TRBV18
j_call: TRBJ2-6
clone_size: NA
cdr3_aa: CASSSRQGDSGANVLTF
cdr3_nt: TGTGCCAGCTCAAGTAGACAGGGGGACTCTGGGGCCAACGTCCTGACTTTC

d_call: NA
v_call: TRBV7-6
j_call: TRBJ2-7
clone_size: NA
cdr3_aa: CASSLHGEGFTQSGYEQYF
cdr3_nt: TGTGCCAGCAGCTTACATGGAGAGGGTTTTACCCAAAGCGGATACGAGCAGTACTTC

d_call: NA
v_call: TRBV18
j_call: TRBJ2-7
clone_size: NA
cdr3_aa: CASSPPGQFYEQYF
cdr3_nt: TGTGCCAGCTCACCACCCGGACAGTTCTACGAGCAGTACTTC

d_call: TRBD1
v_call: TRBV18
j_call: TRBJ2-7
clone_size: NA
cdr3_aa: CASSTGQGRYEQYF
cdr3_nt: TGTGCCAGCTCAACGGGACAGGGTCGATACGAGCAGTACTTC

d_call: TRBD2
v_call: TRBV7-8
j_call: TRBJ2-7
clone_size: NA
cdr3_aa: CASSIQVGREAFYEQYF
cdr3_nt: TGTGCCAGCAGCATCCAAGTCGGGCGGGAGGCTTTCTACGAGCAGTACTTC

d_call: NA
v_call: TRBV5-5
j_call: TRBJ2-3
clone_size: NA
cdr3_aa: CASSETRDLYTDTQYF
cdr3_nt: TGTGCCAGCAGCGAAACCCGGGACTTGTACACAGATACGCAGTATTTT

d_call: TRBD2
v_call: TRBV5-1
j_call: TRBJ2-7
clone_size: NA
cdr3_aa: CASSLVRAGGGTYEQYF
cdr3_nt: TGCGCCAGCAGCTTGGTTAGGGCCGGCGGGGGGACCTACGAGCAGTACTTC

d_call: NA
v_call: TRBV28
j_call: TRBJ2-2
clone_size: NA
cdr3_aa: CASSLGQRSTGELFF
cdr3_nt: TGTGCCAGCAGTCTGGGACAAAGGAGCACCGGGGAGCTGTTTTTT

d_call: TRBD2
v_call: TRBV6-6
j_call: TRBJ2-5
clone_size: NA
cdr3_aa: CASAGGGGRETQYF
cdr3_nt: TGTGCCAGCGCAGGTGGCGGGGGGCGTGAGACCCAGTACTTC

d_call: NA
v_call: TRBV5-1
j_call: TRBJ1-6
clone_size: NA
cdr3_aa: CASSLETDNSPLHF
cdr3_nt: TGCGCCAGCAGCTTGGAGACAGATAATTCACCCCTCCACTTT

d_call: TRBD1
v_call: TRBV19
j_call: TRBJ2-3
clone_size: NA
cdr3_aa: CASTPTGGPRDTQYF
cdr3_nt: TGTGCCAGTACCCCGACAGGGGGCCCCAGGGATACGCAGTATTTT

d_call: TRBD1
v_call: TRBV2
j_call: TRBJ2-5
clone_size: NA
cdr3_aa: CASIAGGRETQYF
cdr3_nt: TGTGCCAGCATCGCAGGGGGTAGGGAGACCCAGTACTTC

d_call: NA
v_call: TRBV28
j_call: TRBJ1-5
clone_size: NA
cdr3_aa: CASDATSGREISNQPQHF
cdr3_nt: TGTGCCAGCGACGCGACCTCCGGGCGGGAGATTAGCAATCAGCCCCAGCATTTT

d_call: NA
v_call: TRBV10-1
j_call: TRBJ2-2
clone_size: many
cdr3_aa: CASPTFPGQPNTGELFF
cdr3_nt: TGCGCCAGCCCCACATTCCCGGGACAACCGAACACCGGGGAGCTGTTTTTT

d_call: NA
v_call: TRBV30
j_call: TRBJ1-1
clone_size: NA
cdr3_aa: CAWTLAGPGDTEAFF
cdr3_nt: TGTGCCTGGACCCTTGCGGGCCCTGGGGACACTGAAGCTTTCTTT

d_call: TRBD2
v_call: TRBV7-2
j_call: TRBJ2-1
clone_size: NA
cdr3_aa: CASSSRSLAGAKDEQFF
cdr3_nt: TGTGCCAGCAGCTCGCGATCACTAGCGGGAGCGAAAGATGAGCAGTTCTTC